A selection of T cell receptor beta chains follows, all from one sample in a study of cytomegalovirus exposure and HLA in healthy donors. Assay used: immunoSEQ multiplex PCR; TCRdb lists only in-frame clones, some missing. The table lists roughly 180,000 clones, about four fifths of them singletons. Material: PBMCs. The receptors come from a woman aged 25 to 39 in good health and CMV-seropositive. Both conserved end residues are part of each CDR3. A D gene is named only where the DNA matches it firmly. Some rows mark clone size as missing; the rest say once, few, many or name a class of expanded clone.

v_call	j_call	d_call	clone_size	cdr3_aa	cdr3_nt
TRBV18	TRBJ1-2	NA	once	CASSPPGGATEGYGYTF	TGTGCCAGCTCACCACCGGGGGGGGCCACAGAAGGCTATGGCTACACCTTC
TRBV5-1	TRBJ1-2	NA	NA	CASSLTRRSYGYTF	TGCGCCAGCAGCCTGACGAGGAGAAGCTATGGCTACACCTTC
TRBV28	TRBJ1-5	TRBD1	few	CASSPLSTGGREPQHF	TGTGCCAGCAGTCCCCTCAGCACAGGGGGCCGGGAGCCCCAGCATTTT
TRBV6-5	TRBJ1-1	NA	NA	CASVQAASKSTEAFF	TGTGCCAGCGTACAGGCAGCTTCGAAGAGTACTGAAGCTTTCTTT
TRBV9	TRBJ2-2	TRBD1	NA	CASSVSGTGTGELFF	TGTGCCAGCAGCGTATCCGGGACAGGGACCGGGGAGCTGTTTTTT
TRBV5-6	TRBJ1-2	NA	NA	CASSGTAGGYTF	TGTGCCAGCAGCGGTACAGCCGGTGGCTACACCTTC
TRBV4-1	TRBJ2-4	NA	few	CASSQIQEAAKNIQYF	TGCGCCAGCAGCCAGATCCAGGAGGCAGCCAAAAACATTCAGTACTTC
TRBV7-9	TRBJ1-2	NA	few	CASSLEEGYYGYTF	TGTGCCAGCAGCTTAGAAGAGGGCTACTATGGCTACACCTTC
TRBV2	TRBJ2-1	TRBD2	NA	CASERGNNEQFF	TGTGCCAGCGAGCGGGGCAACAATGAGCAGTTCTTC
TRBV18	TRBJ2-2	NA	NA	CASYNRWANTGELFF	TGTGCCAGCTACAACAGGTGGGCGAACACCGGGGAGCTGTTTTTT
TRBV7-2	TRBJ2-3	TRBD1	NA	CASSLGQATDTQYF	TGTGCCAGCAGCTTGGGACAGGCCACAGATACGCAGTATTTT
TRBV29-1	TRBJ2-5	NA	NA	CSVPMNMEETQYF	TGCAGCGTCCCCATGAACATGGAAGAGACCCAGTACTTC
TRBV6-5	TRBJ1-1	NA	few	CASNNGGGTEAFF	TGTGCCAGCAACAACGGGGGGGGGACTGAAGCTTTCTTT
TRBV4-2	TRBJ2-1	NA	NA	CASSQDTAGGEQFF	TGTGCCAGCAGCCAAGATACTGCGGGCGGTGAGCAGTTCTTC
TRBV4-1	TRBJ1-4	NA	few	CASSQGEAEKLFF	TGCGCCAGCAGCCAAGGGGAGGCTGAAAAACTGTTTTTT
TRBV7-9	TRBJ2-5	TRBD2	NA	CASSLGLAGIQETQYF	TGTGCCAGCAGCCTGGGACTAGCGGGGATCCAAGAGACCCAGTACTTC
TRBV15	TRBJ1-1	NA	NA	CATSEDARAWNTEAFF	TGTGCCACCAGCGAGGATGCGAGGGCCTGGAACACTGAAGCTTTCTTT
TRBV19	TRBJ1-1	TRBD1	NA	CASIQTGEGAEAFF	TGTGCCAGTATCCAGACAGGGGAGGGAGCTGAAGCTTTCTTT
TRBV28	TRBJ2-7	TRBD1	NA	CASRDRAYEQYF	TGTGCCAGCCGGGACAGGGCTTACGAGCAGTACTTC
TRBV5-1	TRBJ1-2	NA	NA	CASSLSGLDSGYTF	TGCGCCAGCAGCTTGTCAGGCCTGGATAGTGGCTACACCTTC
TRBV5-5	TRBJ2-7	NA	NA	CASSLGGGFAYEQYF	TGTGCCAGCAGCTTGGGTGGAGGATTCGCCTACGAGCAGTACTTC
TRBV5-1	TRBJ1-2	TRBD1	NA	CASSMTGANYGYTF	TGCGCCAGCAGCATGACAGGGGCTAACTATGGCTACACCTTC
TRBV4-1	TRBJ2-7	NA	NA	CASSRVGGEQYF	TGCGCCAGCAGCCGGGTGGGGGGCGAGCAGTACTTC
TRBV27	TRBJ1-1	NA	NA	CASNPGVGTEAFF	TGTGCCAGCAACCCCGGGGTGGGCACTGAAGCTTTCTTT
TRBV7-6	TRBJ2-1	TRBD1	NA	CASSFGQGPGDIEQFF	TGTGCCAGCAGCTTTGGACAGGGCCCTGGGGATATTGAGCAGTTCTTC
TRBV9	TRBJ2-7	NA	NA	CASSAADTTDYEQYF	TGTGCCAGCAGCGCGGCAGACACGACAGACTACGAGCAGTACTTC